These T cell receptor beta chains were read from a single sample in a study of blood T cell repertoires in COVID-19. Sequencing used immunoSEQ multiplex PCR; TCRdb keeps in-frame clones, though not all of them. The sample lists fewer than 14,000 clones; around four fifths were seen once. The sample taken for sequencing was peripheral blood. The receptors come from a human donor in a cohort sampled during active COVID-19. The CDR3 runs from the conserved cysteine through the conserved F or W. The order of the fields is V gene, J gene, D gene, clone size, CDR3 DNA, CDR3 protein. A D gene is named only where the DNA matches it firmly. Some rows mark clone size as missing; the rest say once, few, many or name a class of expanded clone.

V: TRBV6-6; J: TRBJ2-7; D: TRBD1; size: medium-sized; DNA: TGTGCCAGCAGTCGAAATCTCAGGGGGAAAACCTACGAGCAGTACTTC; CDR3: CASSRNLRGKTYEQYF
V: TRBV4-1; J: TRBJ2-6; D: -; size: -; DNA: TGCGCCAGCAGCCAAGCGAGTGACTACTACTCTGGGGCCAACGTCCTGACTTTC; CDR3: CASSQASDYYSGANVLTF
V: TRBV30; J: TRBJ1-6; D: TRBD1; size: -; DNA: TGTGCCTGGAGTCCTCGGACAGGGCTAAATTCACCCCTCCACTTT; CDR3: CAWSPRTGLNSPLHF
V: TRBV19; J: TRBJ1-6; D: TRBD1; size: -; DNA: TGTGCCAGTAGTATCCGGGACAGGGGCTTGGGTTCACCCCTCCACTTT; CDR3: CASSIRDRGLGSPLHF
V: TRBV10-1; J: TRBJ1-5; D: -; size: -; DNA: TGCGCCAGCAGTCAGGGGTTGGGTCAGCCCCAGCATTTT; CDR3: CASSQGLGQPQHF
V: TRBV29-1; J: TRBJ2-7; D: -; size: once; DNA: TGCAGCGTTCACGAGCCCCTAGCGGAGCAGTACTTC; CDR3: CSVHEPLAEQYF
V: TRBV19; J: TRBJ1-2; D: TRBD1; size: -; DNA: TGTGCCAGTAGTTCCGGGACAGGGGGCTATGGCTACACCTTC; CDR3: CASSSGTGGYGYTF
V: TRBV5-1; J: TRBJ2-3; D: -; size: once; DNA: TGCGCCAGCAGCCCCCGCGGGGAATCAGATACGCAGTATTTT; CDR3: CASSPRGESDTQYF
V: TRBV5-1; J: TRBJ2-2; D: -; size: -; DNA: TGCGCCAGCAGAGAAACCATCCAGGGCACCGGGGAGCTGTTTTTT; CDR3: CASRETIQGTGELFF
V: TRBV11-2; J: TRBJ2-2; D: TRBD2; size: -; DNA: TGTGCCAGCAGCTTTAGCGGGAATTTTGTGAACACCGGGGAGCTGTTTTTT; CDR3: CASSFSGNFVNTGELFF
V: TRBV18; J: TRBJ2-1; D: -; size: -; DNA: TGTGCCAGCTCTCTCTCGGGAAGAGTTACGAATGAGCAGTTCTTC; CDR3: CASSLSGRVTNEQFF
V: TRBV5-6; J: TRBJ2-7; D: -; size: -; DNA: TGTGCCAGCAGCTTAATGGACAGTTACTACGAGCAGTACTTC; CDR3: CASSLMDSYYEQYF
V: TRBV4-1; J: TRBJ2-7; D: TRBD2; size: -; DNA: TGCGCCAGCAGCCAAGAGGGCACTAGCGGGACCTACGAGCAGTACTTC; CDR3: CASSQEGTSGTYEQYF
V: TRBV30; J: TRBJ1-2; D: -; size: -; DNA: TGTGCCTGGAGTGACGGTAACTATGGCTACACCTTC; CDR3: CAWSDGNYGYTF
V: TRBV5-4; J: TRBJ2-1; D: TRBD2; size: medium-sized; DNA: TGTGCCAGCAGCGGAGGACTAGCGGGCTCCTACAATGAGCAGTTCTTC; CDR3: CASSGGLAGSYNEQFF
V: TRBV25-1; J: TRBJ2-2; D: -; size: -; DNA: TGTGCCAGCAGTTCTAATCCAGGGCAGACGAACACCGGGGAGCTGTTTTTT; CDR3: CASSSNPGQTNTGELFF
V: TRBV14; J: TRBJ2-7; D: -; size: -; DNA: TGTGCCAGCAGCCAAGATCCCGGCTACGAGCAGTACTTC; CDR3: CASSQDPGYEQYF
V: TRBV27; J: TRBJ1-2; D: -; size: -; DNA: TGTGCCAGCAGCCCCCCCGCGGACTATGGCTACACCTTC; CDR3: CASSPPADYGYTF
V: TRBV11-2; J: TRBJ2-1; D: TRBD2; size: -; DNA: TGTGCCAGCAGCTCCGGACTAGCGGGAGGTAATGAGCAGTTCTTC; CDR3: CASSSGLAGGNEQFF
V: TRBV7-3; J: TRBJ2-3; D: -; size: -; DNA: TGTGCCAGCAGCTTAACGTACGGGGGTGGAGGGGCCACAGATACGCAGTATTTT; CDR3: CASSLTYGGGGATDTQYF
V: TRBV14; J: TRBJ2-2; D: TRBD2; size: -; DNA: TGTGCCAGCAGCCCTCGACTAGCGGGAGGAGGTGGGGAGCTGTTTTTT; CDR3: CASSPRLAGGGGELFF